This entry describes one T cell receptor beta chain. The target antigen is unknown. TCRdb re-called the RT-PCR reads with MiXCR, one entry per CDR3 protein. The sample consists of hundreds of thousands of distinct CDR3 sequences, approximately 7.7% of them appearing once. This record comes from a study of response to subunit inactivated influenza vaccine. Study-level results: Authors suggested few new T cells are recruited by each seasonal influenza vaccination.

The V gene's germline CDR1 is KGHDR and CDR2 SFDVKD. CDR3 length: 13 amino acids. Between the trimmed V and J ends, which lost 3 bases and 5 bases, there was a span of 7 bases. This material consisted of PBMCs from blood, taken less than 30 months after vaccination. The chain links TRBV24-1 to TRBJ2-4, with D unresolved. The TCR comes from a man aged 50 to 69 who received an inactivated influenza vaccine. CDR3 region: CATSDTPENIQYF. In nucleotides, the CDR3 is TGTGCCACCAGTGATACCCCAGAAAACATTCAGTACTTC.